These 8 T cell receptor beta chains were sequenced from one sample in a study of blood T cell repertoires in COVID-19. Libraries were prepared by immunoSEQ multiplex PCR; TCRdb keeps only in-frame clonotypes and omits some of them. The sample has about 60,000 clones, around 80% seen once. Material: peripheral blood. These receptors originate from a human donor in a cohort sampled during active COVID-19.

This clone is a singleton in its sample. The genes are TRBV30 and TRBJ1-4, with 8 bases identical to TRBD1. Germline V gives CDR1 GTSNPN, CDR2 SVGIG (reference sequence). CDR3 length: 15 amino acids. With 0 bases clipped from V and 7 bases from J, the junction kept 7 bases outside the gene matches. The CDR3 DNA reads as TGTGCCTGGAGTGTACCGACAGGGGTCCGTGAAAAACTGTTTTTT. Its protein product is CAWSVPTGVREKLFF.

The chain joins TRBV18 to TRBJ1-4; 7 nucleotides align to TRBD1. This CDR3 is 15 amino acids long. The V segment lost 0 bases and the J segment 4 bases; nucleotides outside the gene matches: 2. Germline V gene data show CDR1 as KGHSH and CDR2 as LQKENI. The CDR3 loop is CASSPPRDSNEKLFF. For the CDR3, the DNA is TGTGCCAGCTCACCACCCCGGGACAGTAATGAAAAACTGTTTTTT.

The CDR3 nucleotides are TGTGCCTGGAGTGGGACAGTGAACACTGAAGCTTTCTTT. Protein: CAWSGTVNTEAFF. The chain combines TRBV30 with TRBJ1-1; weak D call: TRBD1 (6 bases). V lost 1 base and J lost 0, with 6 bases in between. CDR1 and CDR2 (germline): GTSNPN, SVGIG (reference sequence). There are 13 residues in the CDR3.

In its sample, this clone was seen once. The CDR3 is CAWSSNSYNEQFF. CDR3 DNA: TGTGCCTGGAGCTCTAACTCCTACAATGAGCAGTTCTTC. The V and J genes are TRBV30 and TRBJ2-1; D is uncertain. Germline V gives CDR1 GTSNPN, CDR2 SVGIG (reference sequence). The CDR3 loop spans 13 amino acids. V was clipped by 3 bases and J by 0 bases, with 6 bases between them. Filled out from reference TRBV30 and TRBJ2-1, the complete variable domain reads SQTIHQWPATLVQPVGSPLSLECTVEGTSNPNLYWYRQAAGRGLQLLFYSVGIGQISSEVPQNLSASRPQDRQFILSSKKLLLSDSGFYLCAWSSNSYNEQFFGPGTRLTVL.

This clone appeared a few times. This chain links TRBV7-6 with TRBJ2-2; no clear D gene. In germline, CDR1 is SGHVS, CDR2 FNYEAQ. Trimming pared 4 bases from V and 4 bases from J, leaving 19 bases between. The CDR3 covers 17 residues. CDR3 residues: CASSYSATPDLTGELFF. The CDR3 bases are TGTGCCAGCAGCTACAGTGCAACCCCTGATCTCACCGGGGAGCTGTTTTTT.

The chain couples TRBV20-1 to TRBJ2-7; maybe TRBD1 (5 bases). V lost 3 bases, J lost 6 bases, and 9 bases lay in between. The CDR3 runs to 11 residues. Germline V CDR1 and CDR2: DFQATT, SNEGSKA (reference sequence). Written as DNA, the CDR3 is TGCAGTGCTAGGTCAGGGATCGAGCAGTACTTC. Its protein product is CSARSGIEQYF.

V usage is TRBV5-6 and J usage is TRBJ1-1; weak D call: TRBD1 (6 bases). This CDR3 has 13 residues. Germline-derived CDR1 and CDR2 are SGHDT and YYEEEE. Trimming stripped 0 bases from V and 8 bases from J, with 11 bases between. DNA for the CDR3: TGTGCCAGCAGCTTGGACAGGGCCATGGAAGCTTTCTTT. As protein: CASSLDRAMEAFF. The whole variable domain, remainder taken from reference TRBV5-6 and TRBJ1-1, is DAGVTQSPTHLIKTRGQQVTLRCSPKSGHDTVSWYQQALGQGPQFIFQYYEEEERQRGNFPDRFSGHQFPNYSSELNVNALLLGDSALYLCASSLDRAMEAFFGQGTRLTVV.

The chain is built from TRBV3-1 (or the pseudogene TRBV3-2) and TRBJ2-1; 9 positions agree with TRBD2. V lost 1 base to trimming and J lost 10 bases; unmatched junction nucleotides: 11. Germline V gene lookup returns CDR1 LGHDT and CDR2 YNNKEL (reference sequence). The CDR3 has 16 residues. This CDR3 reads CASSQGPAGGFGEQFF. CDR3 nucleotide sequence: TGTGCCAGCAGCCAAGGGCCAGCGGGAGGATTCGGGGAGCAGTTCTTC.